The present entry profiles one TCR beta chain with its context. No antigen is known for it. The entry originates in a study of cytomegalovirus exposure and HLA in healthy donors. Study details: A preliminary data release comprised tens of millions of unique TCRs obtained from HLA-typed donors.

With 60 Vbeta and 13 Jbeta primers, the PCR was carried out. The data were produced by immunoSEQ multiplex PCR, yet TCRdb's version contains in-frame clones alone and is incomplete. The repertoire consists of over 150,000 clones, with approximately 80% occurring once and the leading ten covering 2.6%. Study observations and caveats: When the data were analyzed later, several of the most significant clusters appeared to be linked to common viral pathogens. Donor immune exposure was known only as CMV serostatus. Some V segments (TRBV6-2 and TRBV6-3 among them) were excluded as indistinguishable.

Germline values: CDR1 SGHAT, CDR2 FQNNGV. There are 16 residues in the CDR3. Trimming stripped 3 bases from V and 3 bases from J, with 17 bases between. The source is a woman between 35 and 50 years old in good health and CMV-seropositive. The specimen was PBMCs. This sequence joins TRBV11-2 and TRBJ1-1; tentative D call: TRBD1 (5 bases). CDR3 sequence: CASSFERGIWDTEAFF. CDR3 DNA: TGTGCCAGCAGCTTCGAACGGGGGATCTGGGACACTGAAGCTTTCTTT. The full variable domain, its missing parts supplied by reference TRBV11-2 and TRBJ1-1, is EAGVAQSPRYKIIEKRQSVAFWCNPISGHATLYWYQQILGQGPKLLIQFQNNGVVDDSQLPKDRFSAERLKGVDSTLKIQPAKLEDSAVYLCASSFERGIWDTEAFFGQGTRLTVV.